Following are 2 T cell receptor beta chains from one sample sequenced in a study of T-cell reconstitution after alpha-beta-depleted transplantation in children (TCRdb year 2016). The meaning of the sample's treatment or condition label: allogeneic hematopoietic cell transplantation with graft depleted of TCRalphabeta T cells and CD19 B cells. The receptor library was made with PCR. Sequencing instrument: Illumina HiSeq 2500. To normalize quantification of the TCRbeta repertoire, the TCR libraries were built with molecular barcoding that relied on unique molecular identifiers. TCRdb cleaned the public reads at Q25 with fastp, built clones with MiXCR and kept in-frame beta chains. One record per CDR3 amino acid sequence lists the most common genes and DNA. Recorded for this sample are 200,000 to 250,000 distinct CDR3 sequences; under 13% of them occurred a single time. The ten largest make up approximately 28% of the sample.

The source was PBMCs, collected before TCRalphabeta/CD19-depleted stem cell transplant. These receptors all stem from a child less than two years old with acute myeloid leukemia, due to receive a stem cell transplant.

This clonotype was found many times. The chain uses TRBV5-8 and TRBJ1-5; D is unclear. The CDR3 has 15 amino acids. Germline V lookup: CDR1 SGHTS, CDR2 YDEGEE. Trimming left V 1 base short and J 5 bases short, with 13 bases between. The DNA of the CDR3 is TGTGCCAGCAGCTTGCGCTGGACTCCTGATCAGCCCCAGCATTTT. Its translation is CASSLRWTPDQPQHF.

Regarding this clonotype: An end of the junction differs from the germline gene, which may be a read error. The chain joins TRBV12-3 or TRBV12-4 to TRBJ2-3; perhaps TRBD2 as D (5 bases). The CDR3 covers 12 residues. CDR3 protein: CASSLGGDAQYF. Written as DNA, the CDR3 is TGTGCCAGCAGCCTAGGAGGAGATGCGCAGTATTTT.